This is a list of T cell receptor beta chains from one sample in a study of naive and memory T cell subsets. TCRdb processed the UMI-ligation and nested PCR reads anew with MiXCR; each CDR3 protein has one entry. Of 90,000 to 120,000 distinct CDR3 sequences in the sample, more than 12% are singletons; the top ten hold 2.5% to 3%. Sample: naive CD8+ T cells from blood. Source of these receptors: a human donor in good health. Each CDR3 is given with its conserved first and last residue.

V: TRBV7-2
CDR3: CASSLVPVEGYTF

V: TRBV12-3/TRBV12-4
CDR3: CASSTFGLARTNQETQYF

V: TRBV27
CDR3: CASTKHPRTEAFF

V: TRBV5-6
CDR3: CASSSAVSGELFF

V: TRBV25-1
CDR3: CASKGTDWGEQFF

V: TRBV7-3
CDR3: CASSLWGNRADTQYF

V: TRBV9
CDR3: CASKGGGSTDTQYF

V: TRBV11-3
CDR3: CASSLLADTEAFF

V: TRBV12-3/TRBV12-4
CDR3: CASSLRSGGLGETQYF

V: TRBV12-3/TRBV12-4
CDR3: CASSLGGQGSYYGYTF

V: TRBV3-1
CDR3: CASSLDRGYGYTF

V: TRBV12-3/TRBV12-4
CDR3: CASSSGTLTEAFF

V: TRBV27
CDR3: CASSHSLGGTTDTQYF

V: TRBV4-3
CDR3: CASSQESFSMGEAFF

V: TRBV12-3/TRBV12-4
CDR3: CASSFQGYEQYF

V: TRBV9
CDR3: CASSEGGGTGNYGYTF

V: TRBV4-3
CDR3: CASSQGGPMSTDTQYF

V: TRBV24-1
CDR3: CATSSPIDGYTF

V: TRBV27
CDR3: CASSLYTGGPEAFF

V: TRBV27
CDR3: CASKGGGETQYF